The next 32 T cell receptor beta chains were all read from a single sample in a study of cytomegalovirus exposure and HLA in healthy donors. The primer mix had 60 Vbeta and 13 Jbeta primers. Assay: immunoSEQ multiplex PCR; the TCRdb copy retains only in-frame clones and omits some. Among 80,000 to 130,000 clones listed, roughly 75% were seen once. Sequencing was performed on PBMCs. The receptors were gathered from a male donor in good health and CMV-seropositive.

V usage is TRBV2 and J usage is TRBJ2-2; D may be TRBD2 (6 bases). V was cut by 4 bases and J by 4 bases, with 7 bases left in between. Germline V lookup: CDR1 SNHLY, CDR2 FYNNEI. The CDR3 totals 13 residues. The CDR3 DNA follows: TGTGCCAGCAGTGTCGGGAGCACCGGGGAGCTGTTTTTT. Translating gives CASSVGSTGELFF. The full variable domain, with the rest looked up from reference TRBV2 and TRBJ2-2, is EPEVTQTPSHQVTQMGQEVILRCVPISNHLYFYWYRQILGQKVEFLVSFYNNEISEKSEIFDDQFSVERPDGSNFTLKIRSTKLEDSAMYFCASSVGSTGELFFGEGSRLTVL.

The rearrangement uses TRBV5-4 and TRBJ1-2; D unresolved. Trimming cost V 2 bases and J 0 bases, with 5 bases left between them. This CDR3 is built from 13 residues. Per the germline V gene, CDR1 is SGHNT and CDR2 is YYREEE (reference sequence). The CDR3 DNA follows: TGTGCCAGCAGCTTCGTAGCTAACTATGGCTACACCTTC. Residues: CASSFVANYGYTF.

This clone was seen once. The rearrangement links TRBV9 to TRBJ2-7; 9 nucleotides agree with TRBD2. Germline CDR1 is SGDLS and CDR2 is YYNGEE. The CDR3 contains 14 residues. The ends lost 4 bases at V and 3 bases at J; junction bases unmatched: 5. The CDR3 nucleotides are TGTGCCAGCAGCTTGGGACTAGCTAGCTACGAGCAGTACTTC. Amino acid sequence: CASSLGLASYEQYF.

The chain employs TRBV11-2 and TRBJ2-1; D is possibly TRBD2 (6 bases). CDR1 is SGHAT, CDR2 FQNNGV, per germline. Trimming pared 4 bases from V and 5 bases from J, leaving 6 bases between. This CDR3 has 12 residues. The CDR3 DNA is TGTGCCAGCAGCTGGGGGGACAATGAGCAGTTCTTC. It yields the protein CASSWGDNEQFF.

The genes are TRBV6-5 and TRBJ1-2; TRBD1 is a possible D gene (6 bases). CDR3 length equals 13 residues. Trimming took off 8 bases at V and 1 base at J, with 11 bases between the two ends. Germline CDR1 and CDR2: MNHEY and SVGAGI. Here the CDR3 reads CASLDRSNYGYTF. The CDR3 DNA follows: TGTGCCAGCCTGGACAGAAGTAACTATGGCTACACCTTC.

This chain links TRBV27 with TRBJ1-5; 7 bases agree with TRBD1. CDR1 is MNHEY and CDR2 is SMNVEV in the germline V gene (reference sequence). J was trimmed by 6 bases and V by 3 bases; bases with no gene match: 5. CDR3 size: 14 residues. The CDR3 region is CASSFNRGIQPQHF. Written as DNA, the CDR3 is TGTGCCAGCAGTTTTAACAGGGGAATTCAGCCCCAGCATTTT.

This sequence joins TRBV7-2 and TRBJ2-7; the D gene is possibly TRBD1 (7 bases). Between the trimmed V and J ends, which lost 4 bases and 3 bases, there was a span of 16 bases. This CDR3 contains 15 residues. Germline lookup yields CDR1 SGHTA and CDR2 FQGNSA. The CDR3 reads CASSSAGQTLYEQYF. CDR3 nucleotide sequence: TGTGCCAGCAGCTCCGCGGGACAGACCCTCTACGAGCAGTACTTC. The full variable domain, rest sourced from reference TRBV7-2 and TRBJ2-7, is GAGVSQSPSNKVTEKGKDVELRCDPISGHTALYWYRQSLGQGLEFLIYFQGNSAPDKSGLPSDRFSAERTGGSVSTLTIQRTQQEDSAVYLCASSSAGQTLYEQYFGPGTRLTVT.

The V gene is TRBV11-2, the J gene TRBJ2-7, with D perhaps TRBD2 (6 bases). The CDR3 is made up of 14 amino acids. Trimming shortened V by 3 bases and J by 6 bases, and 15 bases separated the two germline ends. Germline V gives CDR1 SGHAT, CDR2 FQNNGV. The CDR3 spells CASSFGGTRGEQYF. CDR3 nucleotide sequence: TGTGCCAGCAGCTTTGGAGGGACGAGGGGCGAGCAGTACTTC.

The V gene is TRBV5-1, the J gene TRBJ2-5; 12 bases line up with TRBD2. This CDR3 is 15 amino acids long. J gave up 5 bases and V 1 base, and 3 bases lay outside the gene matches. In germline, CDR1 is SGHRS, CDR2 YFSETQ. CDR3 region: CASSLTSGGLETQYF. DNA for the CDR3: TGCGCCAGCAGCTTGACTAGCGGGGGGTTGGAGACCCAGTACTTC.

The chain combines TRBV5-1 with TRBJ2-3; 11 bases match TRBD2. Trimming cost V 5 bases and J 0 bases; bases outside gene matches: 5. This CDR3 has 16 amino acids. Germline assignment: CDR1 SGHRS and CDR2 YFSETQ. This CDR3 is CASSPGLAVSTDTQYF. Written as DNA, the CDR3 is TGCGCCAGCAGTCCGGGACTAGCGGTTAGCACAGATACGCAGTATTTT.

V usage is TRBV5-6 and J usage is TRBJ1-5; D may be TRBD1 (5 bases). Per the germline V gene, CDR1 is SGHDT and CDR2 is YYEEEE. V was pared by 0 bases and J by 6 bases, with 10 bases between. This CDR3 region has 14 residues. The CDR3 DNA is TGTGCCAGCAGCTTGGCAGGGCCCAGTCAGCCCCAGCATTTT. Amino acid sequence: CASSLAGPSQPQHF.

This chain uses TRBV6-1 with TRBJ1-1, with D unclear. Germline assignment: CDR1 MNHNS and CDR2 SASEGT. V shed 7 bases and J shed 3 bases, with 15 bases lying between them. This CDR3 comprises 14 residues. The CDR3 reads CASTPMGIYTEAFF. The CDR3 coding sequence is TGTGCCAGCACCCCCATGGGCATCTACACTGAAGCTTTCTTT.

This clone was seen a single time. The rearrangement joins TRBV28 to TRBJ1-2, with 8 bases that match TRBD1. The CDR3 extends over 11 amino acids. Trimming cost V 10 bases and J 7 bases; bases outside gene matches: 5. Germline V CDR1 and CDR2: MDHEN, SYDVKM. The CDR3 reads CATITGGGYTF. Here the CDR3 DNA reads TGTGCCACCATTACAGGGGGTGGCTACACCTTC.

This clone was counted between two and nine times. The chain uses TRBV18 and TRBJ1-5, with 11 positions matching TRBD1. J lost 9 bases, V lost 2 bases, and 9 bases had no gene match. Germline V gene sequence: CDR1 KGHSH, CDR2 LQKENI. This CDR3 region has 16 residues. The CDR3 nucleotides are TGTGCCAGCTCACCAACCGGGACAGGGGGTGAAGGGCCCCAGCATTTT. It encodes CASSPTGTGGEGPQHF.

V and J are TRBV7-3 and TRBJ2-2, with D possibly TRBD2 on 6 matching bases. Germline V gives CDR1 SGHTA, CDR2 FQGTGA. The CDR3 length is 14 residues. The ends were cut back, 5 bases at V and 4 bases at J, with 11 bases in the middle. The CDR3 sequence is CASSRGVATGELFF. CDR3 bases: TGTGCCAGCAGCCGCGGGGTCGCCACCGGGGAGCTGTTTTTT.

The chain links TRBV6-4 to TRBJ2-2; 7 positions match TRBD2. J was trimmed by 0 bases and V by 3 bases; bases with no gene match: 4. Looked up from germline, CDR1 is MRHNA and CDR2 is SNTAGT. The CDR3 is 16 amino acids. CDR3 nucleotide sequence: TGTGCCAGCAGTGAATTGAGCGGGGCGAACACCGGGGAGCTGTTTTTT. Amino acids: CASSELSGANTGELFF.

The sample holds a few counts of this clone. The J gene is TRBJ2-7, the V gene TRBV30, with D perhaps matching TRBD1 (5 bases). The CDR3 length is 13 residues. From germline, CDR1 is GTSNPN and CDR2 SVGIG (reference sequence). Trimming took 2 bases from V and 3 from J, leaving 11 bases between them. The CDR3: CAWSKGHGYEQYF. The DNA of the CDR3 is TGTGCCTGGAGTAAGGGGCATGGCTACGAGCAGTACTTC.

This clone was observed a few times. The J gene is TRBJ2-6, the V gene TRBV2; no clear D. The CDR3 is 17 amino acids. In germline, CDR1 is SNHLY, CDR2 FYNNEI. Deletions cut 4 bases from V and 1 base from J, with 14 bases between. CDR3: CASSGRVSRSGANVLTF. In nucleotides, the CDR3 is TGTGCCAGCAGTGGACGGGTTTCGAGGTCTGGGGCCAACGTCCTGACTTTC.

V is TRBV7-2 and J is TRBJ2-5, with D unresolved. Trimming stripped 3 bases from V and 0 bases from J, with 5 bases between. The CDR3 consists of 13 residues. Germline V gene data show CDR1 as SGHTA and CDR2 as FQGNSA. The CDR3 sequence is CASSFNYQETQYF. As DNA, the CDR3 is TGTGCCAGCAGCTTTAACTACCAAGAGACCCAGTACTTC.

The genes are TRBV30 and TRBJ1-2; 9 nucleotides agree with TRBD1. Trimming at V came to 1 base and at J to 7 bases, leaving 1 base not matched to a gene. Looked up from germline, CDR1 is GTSNPN and CDR2 is SVGIG (reference sequence). The CDR3 is 12 amino acids. The DNA for the CDR3 is TGTGCCTGGAGTGGGACAGGGGTTGGCTACACCTTC. Protein sequence: CAWSGTGVGYTF.

CDR3 DNA: TGTGCCAGCAGTGGAGATACTGGAAACACCATATATTTT. Protein: CASSGDTGNTIYF. The J gene is TRBJ1-3, the V gene TRBV2; D unclear. Germline V gene data show CDR1 as SNHLY and CDR2 as FYNNEI. V lost 4 bases to trimming and J lost 2 bases, with 6 bases between them. The CDR3 covers 13 residues. Full variable domain (missing parts from reference TRBV2 and TRBJ1-3): EPEVTQTPSHQVTQMGQEVILRCVPISNHLYFYWYRQILGQKVEFLVSFYNNEISEKSEIFDDQFSVERPDGSNFTLKIRSTKLEDSAMYFCASSGDTGNTIYFGEGSWLTVV.

This clone was picked up many times. V gene TRBV7-2 combines with J gene TRBJ2-1, with TRBD1 identical over 9 bases. CDR1 and CDR2 from the germline V gene are SGHTA and FQGNSA. V shed 5 bases and J 6 bases; nucleotides not matched to a gene: 5. CDR3 length: 14 residues. In DNA, the CDR3 is TGTGCCAGCAGCATACAGGGGGCGCGCAATGAGCAGTTCTTC. Encoded protein: CASSIQGARNEQFF.

The chain carries TRBV6-6 and TRBJ1-1; 12 nucleotides match TRBD1. The trim removed 2 bases at V and 6 bases at J, leaving 4 bases unmatched. The germline V gene has CDR1 MNHNY and CDR2 SVGAGI (reference sequence). The CDR3 runs to 15 residues. The CDR3 DNA follows: TGTGCCAGCAGTTACCAGGGACAGGGGGCTGCTGAAGCTTTCTTT. This gives the protein CASSYQGQGAAEAFF.

The chain links TRBV29-1 to TRBJ2-2; 8 nucleotides agree with TRBD1. With 6 bases clipped from V and 7 bases from J, the junction kept 10 bases outside the gene matches. The germline V gene encodes CDR1 SQVTM and CDR2 ANQGSEA. The CDR3 spans 14 residues. The CDR3: CSVIRDRGHGELFF. CDR3 coding DNA: TGCAGCGTCATTCGTGACAGGGGTCACGGGGAGCTGTTTTTT.

This sequence joins TRBV7-9 and TRBJ2-5; TRBD1 aligns across 10 bases. V shed 5 bases and J 5 bases; nucleotides not matched to a gene: 8. The CDR3 is made up of 15 amino acids. Germline CDR1 reads SEHNR; CDR2 reads FQNEAQ (reference sequence). The CDR3: CASSPGQGNGETQYF. DNA of the CDR3: TGTGCCAGCAGCCCGGGACAGGGGAACGGGGAGACCCAGTACTTC.

This chain links TRBV10-3 with TRBJ1-1, with D possibly TRBD1 on 6 matching bases. V was trimmed by 2 bases and J by 8 bases, leaving 15 bases between them. The CDR3 consists of 14 residues. CDR1 ENHRY and CDR2 SYGVKD come from the germline V gene. The CDR3 loop is CAISEPPGTLEAFF. The CDR3 bases are TGTGCCATCAGTGAGCCCCCGGGGACATTAGAAGCTTTCTTT.

The CDR3 loop is CASSTGTGGFNYGYTF. The CDR3 nucleotides read TGTGCCAGCAGTACCGGGACAGGGGGCTTTAACTATGGCTACACCTTC. The chain combines TRBV5-4 with TRBJ1-2; 12 bases line up with TRBD1. Per the germline V gene, CDR1 is SGHNT and CDR2 is YYREEE (reference sequence). Trimming removed 5 bases from V and 1 base from J; junction bases left unmatched: 6. This CDR3 has 16 amino acids.

This chain joins TRBV5-1 and TRBJ1-5; TRBD1 aligns across 9 bases. Trimming cost V 4 bases and J 9 bases; bases outside gene matches: 8. The CDR3 loop spans 14 amino acids. Germline V gene sequence: CDR1 SGHRS, CDR2 YFSETQ. CDR3 sequence (DNA): TGCGCCAGCAGCCCGACAGGGGGTTCCGGGCCCCAGCATTTT. Its translation: CASSPTGGSGPQHF.

The CDR3 loop is CASSSGQAHNSPLHF. The CDR3 DNA sequence: TGCGCCAGCAGCTCTGGACAGGCCCATAATTCACCCCTCCACTTT. The chain uses TRBV5-1 and TRBJ1-6, with 7 bases matching TRBD1. Trimming took 3 bases from V and 5 from J; bases not matched to a gene: 5. Germline CDR1 reads SGHRS; CDR2 reads YFSETQ. There are 15 residues in the CDR3.

This clone was recorded many times. This rearrangement joins TRBV28 to TRBJ2-6; the D gene is possibly TRBD1 (6 bases). The V gene's germline CDR1 is MDHEN and CDR2 SYDVKM. V was pared by 7 bases and J by 0 bases, with 13 bases between. The CDR3 length is 16 residues. The CDR3 DNA reads as TGTGCCAGCACCCCGGACAGCGCCTCTGGGGCCAACGTCCTGACTTTC. It yields the protein CASTPDSASGANVLTF.

This clone appeared once. CDR3 DNA: TGTGCCAGTAGTATTGCGTCTAGCGGGGGGAACAATGAGCAGTTCTTC. Encoded protein: CASSIASSGGNNEQFF. V is TRBV19 and J is TRBJ2-1; TRBD2 agrees at 11 bases. Germline trimming cut 3 bases from V and 5 bases from J; bases unmatched to any gene: 6. Per germline, CDR1 LNHDA and CDR2 SQIVND (reference sequence). The CDR3 is made up of 16 amino acids.

The gene calls are TRBV5-1 and TRBJ2-5; the D gene is possibly TRBD1 (7 bases). Germline values: CDR1 SGHRS, CDR2 YFSETQ. The CDR3 consists of 16 residues. Deletions cut 4 bases from V and 5 bases from J, with 21 bases between. In DNA, the CDR3 is TGCGCCAGCAGCCTTCAAGGGGGCGGGGTTCGGGAGACCCAGTACTTC. This translates into CASSLQGGGVRETQYF.